The 9 T cell receptor beta chains in this list originate from one sample, sequenced in a study of blood T cell repertoires in COVID-19. This table comes from immunoSEQ multiplex PCR, and its TCRdb copy is limited to in-frame clones, with some not included. This sample carries over 200,000 clones, 86% of them seen once, and the ten largest clones take over 7.5%. Sequences were obtained from peripheral blood. Every receptor here comes from a man between 40 and 49 years old who had recovered from COVID-19.

This CDR3 is CASSLEFGDYEQYF. CDR3 nucleotide sequence: TGTGCCAGCAGCTTAGAGTTCGGAGACTACGAGCAGTACTTC. This chain connects TRBV7-8 to TRBJ2-7; D unclear. CDR1 SGHVS and CDR2 FQNEAQ come from the germline V gene. The CDR3 has 14 amino acids. With 1 base removed from V and 3 bases from J, the gap between germline ends came to 10 bases.

The V call is TRBV18, the J call TRBJ1-1, with D uncertain. CDR1 KGHSH and CDR2 LQKENI come from the germline V gene. CDR3 length: 14 residues. V was shortened by 3 bases and J by 1 base, with 9 bases between the two germline ends. For the CDR3, the DNA is TGTGCCAGCTCACCGACACCTACGAACACTGAAGCTTTCTTT. Translation gives CASSPTPTNTEAFF.

Remarks on this clone: Possible read error: a much larger clone is one base away. The chain combines TRBV27 with TRBJ1-2, with TRBD1 as a possible D gene (5 bases). Per germline, CDR1 MNHEY and CDR2 SMNVEV (reference sequence). Trimming took 3 bases from V and 1 from J, leaving 6 bases between them. The CDR3 runs 13 residues. CDR3 DNA: TGTGCCAGCAGTTTGCAGGGTAACTATGGCTACACCTTC. Translation gives CASSLQGNYGYTF.

The CDR3 spells CASSSPGASGSQDTQYF. For the CDR3, the DNA is TGTGCCAGTAGCTCCCCCGGGGCGAGCGGGAGTCAAGATACGCAGTATTTT. This rearrangement joins TRBV19 to TRBJ2-3; 8 positions agree with TRBD2. Germline CDR1 LNHDA, CDR2 SQIVND (reference sequence). Trimming removed 6 bases from V and 5 bases from J; junction bases left unmatched: 16. CDR3 length: 17 residues. The full variable domain, in which reference TRBV19 and TRBJ2-3 provide the parts outside the CDR3, is DGGITQSPKYLFRKEGQNVTLSCEQNLNHDAMYWYRQDPGQGLRLIYYSQIVNDFQKGDIAEGYSVSREKKESFPLTVTSAQKNPTAFYLCASSSPGASGSQDTQYFGPGTRLTVL.

The CDR3 spells CASSFRSGGRNEQFF. In DNA form, the CDR3 reads TGTGCCAGCAGCTTTCGTAGCGGGGGGCGGAATGAGCAGTTCTTC. The chain combines TRBV7-2 with TRBJ2-1; TRBD2 agrees at 10 bases. This CDR3 is 15 amino acids long. V dropped 3 bases and J dropped 7; count of bases not matched to a gene: 6. Germline CDR1 SGHTA, CDR2 FQGNSA.

The chain joins TRBV4-3 to TRBJ2-3; D possibly corresponds to TRBD1 (7 bases). Germline values: CDR1 LGHNA, CDR2 YSLEER. This CDR3 has 16 amino acids. With 0 bases removed from V and 1 base from J, the gap between germline ends came to 11 bases. The CDR3 sequence: CASSQDSRGGTDTQYF. The DNA of the CDR3 is TGCGCCAGCAGCCAAGATTCCAGGGGGGGCACAGATACGCAGTATTTT.

V and J are TRBV4-3 and TRBJ2-7; 11 bases map to TRBD2. V lost 3 bases and J lost 2; bases outside the gene matches: 3. Looked up from germline, CDR1 is LGHNA and CDR2 is YSLEER. This CDR3 is 15 amino acids long. CDR3 residues: CASSHGLAGAYEQYF. The CDR3 DNA is TGCGCCAGCAGCCACGGACTAGCGGGCGCCTACGAGCAGTACTTC.

The genes are TRBV5-1 and TRBJ2-7, with a possible D match to TRBD1 (5 bases). V was shortened by 5 bases and J by 3 bases, with 12 bases between the two germline ends. Germline V gives CDR1 SGHRS, CDR2 YFSETQ. The CDR3 sequence is 13 residues long. CDR3 nucleotide sequence: TGCGCCAGCAGTCATGGACACCGCTACGAGCAGTACTTC. This gives the protein CASSHGHRYEQYF.

This chain links TRBV3-1 (or the pseudogene TRBV3-2) with TRBJ2-2; possible D gene TRBD2, 6 bases. CDR1 LGHDT and CDR2 YNNKEL come from the germline V gene (reference sequence). The CDR3 covers 16 residues. Trimming removed 2 bases from V and 0 bases from J, with 10 bases in between. The CDR3 region has the DNA TGTGCCAGCAGCCAATATGCGGGATCGAACACCGGGGAGCTGTTTTTT. Its protein product is CASSQYAGSNTGELFF.